This T cell receptor beta chain is drawn from a study of CD8+ T cells in alopecia areata. Study-wide background: Treated patients swallowed 5 to 10 mg of oral tofacitinib twice daily.

Study-wide findings and caveats: There were many expanded lesional clones persisting in scalp and blood during tofacitinib. Treatment with tofacitinib significantly lowered scalp clonality and reduced expanded CD8+ clones among the top 100.

Worth noting for this clone: The antigen is undetermined.

RNA was extracted and reverse transcribed into cDNA as the sequencing template. Assay: immunoSEQ multiplex PCR; the TCRdb copy retains only in-frame clones and omits some. The sample has around 200,000 clones, roughly 62% seen once. The CDR3 totals 13 residues. V was cut by 3 bases and J by 6 bases, with 11 bases left in between. Germline loops: CDR1 LGHNT, CDR2 FRNRAP. Documented treatment: oral pan-JAK inhibitor, 5-10 mg twice daily. Alopecia areata patients provided lesional scalp punch biopsies and peripheral blood, both collected for the study. The sample here was CD8+ T cells sorted from blood, taken at week 24, from a patient treated with tofacitinib. This chain connects TRBV12-5 to TRBJ1-2; D is undetermined. The clonotype comes from a human donor with alopecia areata. The CDR3 spells CASGFVRADGYTF. The CDR3 DNA reads TGTGCTAGTGGTTTCGTGAGGGCTGATGGCTACACCTTC. The full variable domain, with the rest looked up from reference TRBV12-5 and TRBJ1-2, is DARVTQTPRHKVTEMGQEVTMRCQPILGHNTVFWYRQTMMQGLELLAYFRNRAPLDDSGMPKDRFSAEMPDATLATLKIQPSEPRDSAVYFCASGFVRADGYTFGSGTRLTVV.